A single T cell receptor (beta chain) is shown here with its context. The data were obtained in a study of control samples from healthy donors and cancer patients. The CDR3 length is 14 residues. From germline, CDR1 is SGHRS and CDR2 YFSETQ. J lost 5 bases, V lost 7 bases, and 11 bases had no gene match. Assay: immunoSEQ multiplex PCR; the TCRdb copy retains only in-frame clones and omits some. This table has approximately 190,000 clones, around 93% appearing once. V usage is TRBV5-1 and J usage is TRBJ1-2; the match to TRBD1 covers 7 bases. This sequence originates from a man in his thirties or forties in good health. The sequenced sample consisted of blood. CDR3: CASANRDSLYGYTF. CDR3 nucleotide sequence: TGCGCCAGCGCCAACCGGGACAGCCTATATGGCTACACCTTC. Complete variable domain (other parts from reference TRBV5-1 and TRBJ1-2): KAGVTQTPRYLIKTRGQQVTLSCSPISGHRSVSWYQQTPGQGLQFLFEYFSETQRNKGNFPGRFSGRQFSNSRSEMNVSTLELGDSALYLCASANRDSLYGYTFGSGTRLTVV.